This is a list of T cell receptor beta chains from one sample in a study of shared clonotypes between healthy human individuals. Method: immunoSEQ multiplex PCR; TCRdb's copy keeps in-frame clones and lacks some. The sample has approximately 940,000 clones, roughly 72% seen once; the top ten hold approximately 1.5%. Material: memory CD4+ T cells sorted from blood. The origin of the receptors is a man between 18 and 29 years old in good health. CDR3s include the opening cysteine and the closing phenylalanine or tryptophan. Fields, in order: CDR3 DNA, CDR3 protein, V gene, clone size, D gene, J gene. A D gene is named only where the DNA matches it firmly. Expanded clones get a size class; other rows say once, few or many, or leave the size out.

DNA: TGCAGCGTTGATCGGGGGTCGGGGAACACTGAAGCTTTCTTT
CDR3: CSVDRGSGNTEAFF
V: TRBV29-1
size: NA
D: NA
J: TRBJ1-1

DNA: TGTGCCAGCAGTTTCACTGGGCCCCTTAACACTGAAGCTTTCTTT
CDR3: CASSFTGPLNTEAFF
V: TRBV27
size: NA
D: NA
J: TRBJ1-1

DNA: TGTGCCAGCAGTGGCGGACAAGGGCAGCCCCAGCATTTT
CDR3: CASSGGQGQPQHF
V: TRBV6-1
size: NA
D: NA
J: TRBJ1-5

DNA: TGTGCCAGCAGCTTAGCCCCTTTAGCGGGAGGTAGGGCAGATACGCAGTATTTT
CDR3: CASSLAPLAGGRADTQYF
V: TRBV7-2
size: once
D: TRBD2
J: TRBJ2-3

DNA: TGTGCCAGCAGCCCCCCCCGGGACAGCGTTCGCTCCTATAATTCACCCCTCCACTTT
CDR3: CASSPPRDSVRSYNSPLHF
V: TRBV28
size: many
D: TRBD1
J: TRBJ1-6

DNA: TGTGCCAGCTCACCTTCTTCACAAGGCTCTTCAGTGGCTTTCTTT
CDR3: CASSPSSQGSSVAFF
V: TRBV18
size: NA
D: NA
J: TRBJ1-1

DNA: TGCAGCGTTGCACAGGGGGATCCCAATCAGCCCCAGCATTTT
CDR3: CSVAQGDPNQPQHF
V: TRBV29-1
size: NA
D: TRBD1
J: TRBJ1-5

DNA: TGTGCCAGCAGCCCCCTTAGCGGGAGAGGCTACGAGCAGTACTTC
CDR3: CASSPLSGRGYEQYF
V: TRBV9
size: few
D: TRBD2
J: TRBJ2-7

DNA: TGTGCCAGCAGCTTTGAGGGCCTCTGGTACGAGCAGTACTTC
CDR3: CASSFEGLWYEQYF
V: TRBV7-2
size: NA
D: NA
J: TRBJ2-7

DNA: TGTGCCAGCAGTTTCTGGAGGGAGGGGGGAGATACGCAGTATTTT
CDR3: CASSFWREGGDTQYF
V: TRBV27
size: few
D: NA
J: TRBJ2-3

DNA: TGTGCCAGCACCCCCATGACCGCGACAGATACGCAGTATTTT
CDR3: CASTPMTATDTQYF
V: TRBV11-1
size: NA
D: NA
J: TRBJ2-3

DNA: TGTGCCAGCAAAACCGATCAGGGATTGGAGTACTTC
CDR3: CASKTDQGLEYF
V: TRBV6-5
size: NA
D: NA
J: TRBJ2-7

DNA: TGTGCCAGCAGCTTCGCAGGGTCTGTCGAGCAGTTCTTC
CDR3: CASSFAGSVEQFF
V: TRBV11-3
size: NA
D: NA
J: TRBJ2-1

DNA: TGTGCCAGCAGGGCTACAGGGGGTGGGACCGGGGAGCTGTTTTTT
CDR3: CASRATGGGTGELFF
V: TRBV5-4
size: NA
D: TRBD1
J: TRBJ2-2

DNA: TGTGCCAGCTCACCATCCCGATTAGAGACCCAGTACTTC
CDR3: CASSPSRLETQYF
V: TRBV18
size: NA
D: NA
J: TRBJ2-5

DNA: TGTGCCAGCAGTCCCGGACTAGCGGGGGGCTCCTACAATGAGCAGTTCTTC
CDR3: CASSPGLAGGSYNEQFF
V: TRBV28
size: few
D: TRBD2
J: TRBJ2-1

DNA: TGTGCCAGTAGTATGGGACAGGGGAATGAAAAACTGTTTTTT
CDR3: CASSMGQGNEKLFF
V: TRBV19
size: NA
D: TRBD1
J: TRBJ1-4

DNA: TGTGCCTGGAGTTTGACTAGCGGGAGGGCGGGTGAGCAGTTCTTC
CDR3: CAWSLTSGRAGEQFF
V: TRBV30
size: once
D: TRBD2
J: TRBJ2-1

DNA: TGCGCCAGCAGCGGGGGGGACAGGGGAGAGGACGAGCAGTACTTC
CDR3: CASSGGDRGEDEQYF
V: TRBV4-1
size: NA
D: TRBD1
J: TRBJ2-7

DNA: TGTGCCAGCAGCCCGGGACTAGCAGTTAGCACAAATACGCAGTATTTT
CDR3: CASSPGLAVSTNTQYF
V: TRBV13
size: NA
D: TRBD2
J: TRBJ2-3

DNA: TGCGCCAGCAGCCAAGGAGGAGGCGCTGGGGCCAACGTCCTGACTTTC
CDR3: CASSQGGGAGANVLTF
V: TRBV4-1
size: NA
D: NA
J: TRBJ2-6

DNA: TGTGCCAGCAGCTCACCGGGACAGAGCTACGAGCAGTACTTC
CDR3: CASSSPGQSYEQYF
V: TRBV11-1
size: few
D: TRBD1
J: TRBJ2-7

DNA: TGTGCCAGCAGCTTACGTAAGACCGAAGGGCATAGCGAGCAGTTCTTC
CDR3: CASSLRKTEGHSEQFF
V: TRBV7-9
size: NA
D: NA
J: TRBJ2-1

DNA: TGTGCCATCAGTGGAGGCTTCACAGATACGCAGTATTTT
CDR3: CAISGGFTDTQYF
V: TRBV10-3
size: NA
D: NA
J: TRBJ2-3

DNA: TGTGCCAGCAGCTTAAAGGGGGGTTCTGGAGCTTTCTTT
CDR3: CASSLKGGSGAFF
V: TRBV7-2
size: NA
D: NA
J: TRBJ1-1

DNA: TGTGCCAGCTCAAACTCCTACGAGCAGTACTTC
CDR3: CASSNSYEQYF
V: TRBV18
size: NA
D: NA
J: TRBJ2-7

DNA: TGTGCCAGCAGCTTTACTAGCGGCGGCACCGGGGAGCTGTTTTTT
CDR3: CASSFTSGGTGELFF
V: TRBV7-9
size: NA
D: TRBD2
J: TRBJ2-2

DNA: TGTGCCAGCAGTTACTCCGGGACTAGCGGGAGCTACGAGCAGTACTTC
CDR3: CASSYSGTSGSYEQYF
V: TRBV6-5
size: NA
D: TRBD2
J: TRBJ2-7

DNA: TGTGCCACCAGCAGAGATACCGGAGCCAAACAGTTCTTC
CDR3: CATSRDTGAKQFF
V: TRBV15
size: NA
D: NA
J: TRBJ2-1

DNA: TGTGCCAGCAGCTTAGCCGGGAGGGCCGCAGATACGCAGTATTTT
CDR3: CASSLAGRAADTQYF
V: TRBV11-2
size: NA
D: TRBD2
J: TRBJ2-3

DNA: TGTGCCAGTAGTATGCGAACAGGGACTGCTGGTACTGGAAACACCATATATTTT
CDR3: CASSMRTGTAGTGNTIYF
V: TRBV19
size: NA
D: NA
J: TRBJ1-3

DNA: TGTGCCAGCAGCTTAGCTGTATTCCCTAGCGGGGGGGCCGTCGCAGATACGCAGTATTTT
CDR3: CASSLAVFPSGGAVADTQYF
V: TRBV7-8
size: NA
D: TRBD2
J: TRBJ2-3

DNA: TGTGCCAGCGGGAGGACGGCAACAACTAATGAAAAACTGTTTTTT
CDR3: CASGRTATTNEKLFF
V: TRBV2
size: NA
D: NA
J: TRBJ1-4

DNA: TGCGCCAGCAGCTTGGATGGGGCCGGCGGGGAGCTGTTTTTT
CDR3: CASSLDGAGGELFF
V: TRBV5-1
size: once
D: NA
J: TRBJ2-2

DNA: TGTGCCAGCAGTCTAGCGGGGGCCCCCCAAGAGACCCAGTACTTC
CDR3: CASSLAGAPQETQYF
V: TRBV2
size: NA
D: TRBD2
J: TRBJ2-5

DNA: TGCGCCAGCCAACTCGGGACTCCGAACTACAATGAGCAGTTCTTC
CDR3: CASQLGTPNYNEQFF
V: TRBV4-1
size: NA
D: NA
J: TRBJ2-1